The 28 T cell receptor beta chains in this list originate from one sample, sequenced in a study of T cells in Graves' hyperthyroidism and ophthalmopathy. The investigators amplified TCR beta CDR3 regions from RNA transcripts. Initially, a first-round RT-PCR of the TCR CDR3 employed the HTBI primer set. In TCRdb, the multiplex PCR reads were re-called with MiXCR into one record per CDR3 protein. The sample lists about 510,000 distinct CDR3 sequences, approximately 14% occurring once. Sample: blood. These receptor sequences come from a woman aged 40 to 50 with Graves' hyperthyroidism.

This clonotype was counted at least ten times. The chain joins TRBV12-3 or TRBV12-4 to TRBJ1-5, with D tentatively TRBD1 (6 bases). Trimming cost V 0 bases and J 5 bases, with 14 bases left between them. The CDR3 spans 16 residues. CDR3 protein: CASSLAYTRGDQPQHF. CDR3 in DNA: TGTGCCAGCAGTTTAGCGTATACCAGGGGTGATCAGCCCCAGCATTTT.

This clonotype showed up just a few times. The chain combines TRBV4-2 with TRBJ1-1, with D possibly matching TRBD1 (6 bases). The germline gives CDR1 LGHNA, CDR2 YNFKEQ. The CDR3 contains 16 residues. The V gene lost 1 base and the J gene lost 1 base, with 13 bases spanning the gap. Written as DNA, the CDR3 is TGTGCCAGCAGCCAAGTCGTCGGGACACCGAACACTGAAGCTTTCTTT. Amino acid sequence: CASSQVVGTPNTEAFF.

This clonotype was recorded many times. The CDR3 DNA reads TGTGCCAGCAGTCCAGGACAGGGGGGCTCCTACGAGCAGTACTTC. Protein product: CASSPGQGGSYEQYF. The chain combines TRBV28 with TRBJ2-7; 10 nucleotides line up with TRBD1. Germline V CDR1 and CDR2: MDHEN, SYDVKM. The ends lost 5 bases at V and 0 bases at J; junction bases unmatched: 4. This CDR3 has 15 residues. Full variable domain (remainder filled in from reference TRBV28 and TRBJ2-7): DVKVTQSSRYLVKRTGEKVFLECVQDMDHENMFWYRQDPGLGLRLIYFSYDVKMKEKGDIPEGYSVSREKKERFSLILESASTNQTSMYLCASSPGQGGSYEQYFGPGTRLTVT.

This clonotype was found a few times. This chain uses TRBV20-1 with TRBJ2-2; D call uncertain. The CDR3 length is 15 residues. Between the trimmed V and J ends, which lost 2 bases and 1 base, there was a span of 11 bases. Germline CDR1 reads DFQATT; CDR2 reads SNEGSKA (reference sequence). The CDR3 region is CSARSVLRNTGELFF. The DNA of the CDR3 is TGCAGTGCTAGATCGGTCCTTCGGAACACCGGGGAGCTGTTTTTT.

This clonotype was observed a handful of times. This chain links TRBV29-1 with TRBJ1-1; D is unclear. Germline V gives CDR1 SQVTM, CDR2 ANQGSEA. The CDR3 is 12 residues long. V was clipped by 4 bases and J by 1 base, with 7 bases between them. The CDR3 loop reads CSVAMENTEAFF. Written as DNA, the CDR3 is TGCAGCGTTGCGATGGAGAACACTGAAGCTTTCTTT.

This clonotype was seen repeatedly, ten times or more. This chain uses TRBV2 with TRBJ2-5; D is possibly TRBD1 or TRBD2 (5 bases each). Per germline, CDR1 SNHLY and CDR2 FYNNEI. CDR3 length: 13 amino acids. Between the trimmed V and J ends, which lost 8 bases and 3 bases, there was a span of 13 bases. DNA of the CDR3: TGTGCCAGCCGTACGGGGCGCAAAGAGACCCAGTACTTC. This sequence encodes CASRTGRKETQYF.

This clonotype was observed many times. This chain joins TRBV11-2 and TRBJ2-7; no clear D. V lost 0 bases and J lost 2, with 14 bases in between. Germline V gene lookup returns CDR1 SGHAT and CDR2 FQNNGV. This CDR3 region has 16 residues. CDR3 loop: CASSLDRKFGTYEQYF. The CDR3 nucleotides read TGTGCCAGCAGCTTAGATCGAAAGTTCGGCACCTACGAGCAGTACTTC. Filled out from reference TRBV11-2 and TRBJ2-7, the complete variable domain reads EAGVAQSPRYKIIEKRQSVAFWCNPISGHATLYWYQQILGQGPKLLIQFQNNGVVDDSQLPKDRFSAERLKGVDSTLKIQPAKLEDSAVYLCASSLDRKFGTYEQYFGPGTRLTVT.

This clonotype has just a few counts. The junction differs from germline at one of its ends, possibly a read error. This rearrangement joins TRBV5-1 to TRBJ2-1; D is perhaps TRBD2 (5 bases). The CDR3 totals 16 residues. Germline CDR1 and CDR2: SGHRS and YFSETQ. DNA of the CDR3: TGCGCCAGCGGCTTGAGGGCAGTGGATCTATACAATGAGCAGTTCTTC. Translated, it gives CASGLRAVDLYNEQFF.

This clonotype was seen a handful of times. This chain links TRBV10-3 with TRBJ2-7; 9 positions agree with TRBD1. The CDR3 loop spans 14 amino acids. CDR1 is ENHRY, CDR2 SYGVKD, per germline. The V segment lost 4 bases and the J segment 6 bases; nucleotides outside the gene matches: 7. In DNA form, the CDR3 reads TGTGCCATCAGTGCTGGGACAGGGATAGGCGAGCAGTACTTC. This encodes CAISAGTGIGEQYF.

The chain is built from TRBV6-1 and TRBJ2-7; D tentatively reads TRBD1 or TRBD2 (5 bases each). V lost 5 bases and J lost 2, with 16 bases in between. The CDR3 is 15 residues long. Germline-derived CDR1 and CDR2 are MNHNS and SASEGT. CDR3 amino acids: CASSLVGDGAYEQYF. Here the CDR3 DNA reads TGTGCCAGCAGTTTGGTGGGGGACGGCGCCTACGAGCAGTACTTC.

In this sample, this clonotype turned up once. The chain uses TRBV7-8 and TRBJ1-1; D is undetermined. From germline, CDR1 is SGHVS and CDR2 FQNEAQ. The CDR3 is 14 amino acids. V was pared by 5 bases and J by 7 bases, with 17 bases between. This chain's CDR3 is CASSREIGPLEAFF. CDR3 DNA sequence: TGTGCCAGCAGCCGAGAAATCGGGCCACTTGAAGCTTTCTTT.

This clonotype was detected many times. The chain joins TRBV29-1 to TRBJ1-1, with D perhaps matching TRBD1 (5 bases). Germline V gene data show CDR1 as SQVTM and CDR2 as ANQGSEA. Trimming removed 4 bases from V and 1 base from J, with 13 bases in between. CDR3 length equals 14 residues. CDR3 loop: CSVARQRKNTEAFF. The DNA of the CDR3 is TGCAGCGTTGCCAGACAGAGAAAGAACACTGAAGCTTTCTTT.

This chain links TRBV15 with TRBJ1-3; D is ambiguous. The CDR3 contains 12 residues. V lost 1 base to trimming and J lost 9 bases, with 7 bases between them. The germline V gene encodes CDR1 LNHNV and CDR2 YYDKDF (reference sequence). The CDR3: CATSRGPGTIYF. CDR3 DNA sequence: TGTGCCACCAGCAGAGGGCCGGGCACCATATATTTT.

This clonotype was counted at least ten times. The chain combines TRBV5-1 with TRBJ2-3, with 8 bases aligning to TRBD1. The CDR3 covers 15 residues. CDR1 is SGHRS, CDR2 YFSETQ, per germline. Germline trimming cut 4 bases from V and 4 bases from J; bases unmatched to any gene: 8. The CDR3 here is CASSGQGAVADTQYF. In nucleotides, the CDR3 is TGCGCCAGCAGCGGGCAGGGGGCGGTGGCAGATACGCAGTATTTT.

CDR3 sequence: CASSMTSAGANVLTF. The DNA of the CDR3 is TGTGCCAGCAGTATGACTAGTGCTGGGGCCAACGTCCTGACTTTC. The V call is TRBV25-1, the J call TRBJ2-6, with D perhaps TRBD2 (6 bases). This CDR3 has 15 amino acids. V lost 5 bases, J lost 2 bases, and 10 bases lay in between. Germline assignment: CDR1 MGHDK and CDR2 SYGVNS.

The chain couples TRBV24-1 to TRBJ2-5; D perhaps matches TRBD2 (7 bases). V lost 11 bases, J lost 2 bases, and 14 bases lay in between. This CDR3 has 13 amino acids. Germline CDR1 and CDR2: KGHDR and SFDVKD. CDR3 coding DNA: TGTGCCATCAGGGGAGGGAGGCAAGAGACCCAGTACTTC. This sequence encodes CAIRGGRQETQYF.

Concerning this clonotype itself: Its ends do not fully match the called genes, so a read error is possible. The J gene is TRBJ2-1, the V gene TRBV28; 7 nucleotides line up with TRBD1. From germline, CDR1 is MDHEN and CDR2 SYDVKM. CDR3 length equals 18 residues. Written as DNA, the CDR3 is TGTGCCAGCAGTACAGGGGACATGGGCAGAAGCTCCCACAATGAGCAGTTCTTC. It yields the protein CASSTGDMGRSSHNEQFF.

In this sample, this clonotype turned up many times. The V gene is TRBV6-2 or TRBV6-3, the J gene TRBJ1-5; 9 nucleotides match TRBD1. Trimming cost V 6 bases and J 3 bases; bases outside gene matches: 6. This CDR3 spans 15 amino acids. Germline V gives CDR1 MNHEY, CDR2 SVGEGT. In DNA, the CDR3 is TGTGCCAGCAGAACCGGGACAGGGCACAATCAGCCCCAGCATTTT. It yields the protein CASRTGTGHNQPQHF.

The gene calls are TRBV15 and TRBJ2-1; 9 bases are a match to TRBD2. With V trimmed by 3 bases and J by 14 bases, 8 bases remained unmatched. Germline lookup yields CDR1 LNHNV and CDR2 YYDKDF (reference sequence). This CDR3 region has 13 residues. This chain's CDR3 is CATSSSLAGLKFF. DNA for the CDR3: TGTGCCACCAGCAGCAGCCTAGCGGGATTGAAGTTCTTC.

Many counts were recorded for this clonotype. The chain has TRBV28 and TRBJ2-2, with TRBD1 as a possible D gene (5 bases). V dropped 10 bases and J dropped 4 bases, with 19 bases sitting between them. Germline loops: CDR1 MDHEN, CDR2 SYDVKM. CDR3 length: 15 amino acids. The CDR3 spells CATSLGAQGTGELFF. The DNA for the CDR3 is TGTGCCACCTCATTAGGGGCGCAGGGCACCGGGGAGCTGTTTTTT.

The table lists this clonotype with many counts. V usage is TRBV28 and J usage is TRBJ1-1, with a tentative D call TRBD1 (5 bases). CDR3 size: 16 residues. Per germline, CDR1 MDHEN and CDR2 SYDVKM. Trimming cost V 6 bases and J 1 base, with 18 bases left between them. CDR3 bases: TGTGCCAGCAGCCCAGAAAGAAGGGGTTCGAACACTGAAGCTTTCTTT. Its translation: CASSPERRGSNTEAFF.

This clonotype occurred many times. The chain carries TRBV12-3 or TRBV12-4 and TRBJ2-6; either TRBD1 or TRBD2 may supply D (5 bases each). The CDR3 contains 14 residues. Trimming left V 6 bases short and J 12 bases short, with 18 bases between. CDR3 in DNA: TGTGCCAGCAGCTCGTCCGGGACGCCCGCCGTCCTGACTTTC. Encoded protein: CASSSSGTPAVLTF.

This clonotype was seen at least ten times. V usage is TRBV6-5 and J usage is TRBJ2-1; D might be TRBD2 (5 bases). This CDR3 is 14 amino acids long. Trimming removed 0 bases at V and 10 bases at J, with 13 bases between. Looked up from germline, CDR1 is MNHEY and CDR2 is SVGAGI. CDR3 DNA sequence: TGTGCCAGCAGTTACTCGATATTGACTATAGAGCAGTTCTTC. Protein: CASSYSILTIEQFF.

This clonotype was detected ten times or more. The chain uses TRBV3-1 and TRBJ1-2; D might be TRBD1 (6 bases). V was clipped by 8 bases and J by 0 bases, with 7 bases between them. The CDR3 has 12 residues. Germline V lookup: CDR1 LGHDT, CDR2 YNNKEL (reference sequence). CDR3 amino acids: CASGQTNYGYTF. In DNA, the CDR3 is TGTGCCAGCGGACAGACTAACTATGGCTACACCTTC.

This clonotype was picked up many times. V gene TRBV2 combines with J gene TRBJ2-7; maybe TRBD2 (5 bases). The length of the CDR3 is 15 residues. Trimming removed 5 bases from V and 0 bases from J, with 14 bases in between. Germline V gene sequence: CDR1 SNHLY, CDR2 FYNNEI. CDR3 nucleotide sequence: TGTGCCAGCAGTTCGGACCCCACTAGCTCCTACGAGCAGTACTTC. It translates to CASSSDPTSSYEQYF. The variable domain in full, completed from reference TRBV2 and TRBJ2-7, reads EPEVTQTPSHQVTQMGQEVILRCVPISNHLYFYWYRQILGQKVEFLVSFYNNEISEKSEIFDDQFSVERPDGSNFTLKIRSTKLEDSAMYFCASSSDPTSSYEQYFGPGTRLTVT.

This clonotype has ten or more counts. This sequence joins TRBV5-1 and TRBJ2-1; a possible D gene is TRBD2 (6 bases). CDR1 is SGHRS, CDR2 YFSETQ, per germline. Trimming removed 0 bases at V and 8 bases at J, with 18 bases between. The CDR3 length is 16 residues. CDR3 nucleotides: TGCGCCAGCAGCTTGGGTGCGGGAAACCGATACGATGAGCAGTTCTTC. Translated, it gives CASSLGAGNRYDEQFF.

V usage is TRBV4-2 and J usage is TRBJ2-7, with 9 bases lining up with TRBD2. Germline CDR1 LGHNA, CDR2 YNFKEQ. The V gene end was trimmed by 0 bases and the J gene end by 6 bases; junction bases not matched to a gene: 6. The CDR3 runs to 15 residues. The CDR3 coding sequence is TGTGCCAGCAGCCAAGATTCCAGCGGGAGGCCCGAGCAGTACTTC. It yields the protein CASSQDSSGRPEQYF.

This chain joins TRBV12-3 or TRBV12-4 and TRBJ1-3; tentative D call: TRBD1 (5 bases). The CDR3 is 16 amino acids. V was trimmed by 7 bases and J by 2 bases, leaving 18 bases between them. The CDR3 is CASNHPQGGTGNTIYF. CDR3 nucleotides: TGTGCCAGCAACCATCCTCAGGGAGGAACTGGAAACACCATATATTTT.